This TCR beta chain was found in a study of blood T cell repertoires in COVID-19. At the level of the study: T cells, B-cell-depleted T cells, or PBMCs provided the cDNA or gDNA that served as material.

Trimming pared 2 bases from V and 2 bases from J, leaving 10 bases between. The CDR3 is 14 amino acids. Germline values: CDR1 KGHSH, CDR2 LQKENI. Per the authors' pipeline: The authors estimated nucleated cell counts from reference gene primer amplification. Libraries were prepared by immunoSEQ multiplex PCR; TCRdb keeps only in-frame clonotypes and omits some of them. The D gene and trimming were derived from the DNA, and the V and J assignments and clone size from that table. Here the sample spans roughly 700,000 clones, about 87% being singletons. The sequence came from a woman between 18 and 30 years old with acute or convalescent COVID-19. The chain joins TRBV18 to TRBJ2-7; D perhaps matches TRBD1 (5 bases). The sequencing input was peripheral blood. The CDR3, as DNA: TGTGCCAGCTCACCAACAGGACCGGCCTACGAGCAGTACTTC. This codes for CASSPTGPAYEQYF.